The 2 T cell receptor beta chains below come from one sample, sequenced in a study of neurological immune-mediated disorders. TCRdb called the 5' RACE reads again in MiXCR, with one record for every CDR3 protein. This sample has nearly 60,000 distinct CDR3 sequences, with 3.5% found just once. Sequencing was performed on PBMCs. These receptors were obtained from a woman aged 25 to 39 with multiple sclerosis.

This clonotype has at least ten counts. J is TRBJ1-2 and V is TRBV20-1; weak D call: TRBD1 (6 bases). CDR1 and CDR2 from the germline V gene are DFQATT and SNEGSKA (reference sequence). The ends were cut back, 8 bases at V and 3 bases at J, with 10 bases in the middle. The CDR3 has 11 residues. CDR3: CSPKGDYGYTF. The CDR3 nucleotides are TGCAGTCCCAAGGGGGACTATGGCTACACCTTC.

In this sample, this clonotype turned up many times. This chain uses TRBV6-1 with TRBJ1-6; TRBD1 matches 7 bases. The CDR3 length is 14 residues. Trimming cost V 8 bases and J 9 bases; bases outside gene matches: 10. Germline-derived CDR1 and CDR2 are MNHNS and SASEGT. CDR3 DNA: TGTGCCAGCGGACCCGGGACAGAGGGTTCACCCCTCCACTTT. Amino acids: CASGPGTEGSPLHF.